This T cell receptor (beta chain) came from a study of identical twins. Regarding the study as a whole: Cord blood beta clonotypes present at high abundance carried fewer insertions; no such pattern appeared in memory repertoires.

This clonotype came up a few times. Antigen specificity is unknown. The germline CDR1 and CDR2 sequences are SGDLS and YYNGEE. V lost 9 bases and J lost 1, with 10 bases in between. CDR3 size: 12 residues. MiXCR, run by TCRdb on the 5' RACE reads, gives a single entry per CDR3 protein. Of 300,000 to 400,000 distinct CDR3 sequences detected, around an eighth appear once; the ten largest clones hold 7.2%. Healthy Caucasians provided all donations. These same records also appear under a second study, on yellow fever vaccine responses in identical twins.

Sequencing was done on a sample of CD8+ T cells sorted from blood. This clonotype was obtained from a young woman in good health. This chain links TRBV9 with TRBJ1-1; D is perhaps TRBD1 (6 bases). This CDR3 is CATGQPNTEAFF. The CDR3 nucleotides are TGTGCCACCGGACAGCCGAACACTGAAGCTTTCTTT.